Shown below are 13 T cell receptor beta chains from a single sample sequenced in a study of CD8 T cells in ankylosing spondylitis. Findings and caveats of the study: Blood from ankylosing spondylitis patients appeared to carry a characteristic roughly 8-variant TCR beta motif.

TCRdb re-derived calls from the 5' RACE reads in MiXCR, one entry per CDR3 protein. The sample includes about 450,000 distinct CDR3 sequences, roughly 26% of them seen just once. No antigen has been assigned to these receptors. Sequences were obtained from blood, either unsorted or a sorted T cell fraction (not recorded which). All receptors derive from a male donor with ankylosing spondylitis.

The chain carries TRBV29-1 and TRBJ2-1; D gene uncertain. The V gene's germline CDR1 is SQVTM and CDR2 ANQGSEA. The V gene lost 4 bases and the J gene lost 5 bases, with 9 bases spanning the gap. The length of the CDR3 is 12 residues. The CDR3 sequence: CSVGAADNEQFF. CDR3 nucleotides: TGCAGCGTTGGGGCAGCCGACAATGAGCAGTTCTTC.

V is TRBV20-1 and J is TRBJ2-3; D is perhaps TRBD1 or TRBD2 (5 bases each). The CDR3 totals 16 residues. CDR1 and CDR2 from the germline V gene are DFQATT and SNEGSKA (reference sequence). V was trimmed by 6 bases and J by 1 base, leaving 20 bases between them. CDR3 sequence reads: CSATSGAGWGTDTQYF. CDR3 coding DNA: TGCAGTGCCACTTCCGGGGCCGGATGGGGCACAGATACGCAGTATTTT.

The V gene is TRBV3-1, the J gene TRBJ2-2, with no clear D. The V end was cut by 2 bases, the J end by 6 bases, with 4 bases between. The CDR3 totals 12 residues. Germline assignment: CDR1 LGHDT and CDR2 YNNKEL (reference sequence). CDR3 sequence: CASSQWAGELFF. CDR3 bases: TGTGCCAGCAGCCAATGGGCCGGGGAGCTGTTTTTT.

Note on this clonotype: This may come from a read error, since a much larger clone is one base off. This chain links TRBV20-1 with TRBJ1-1; D remains ambiguous. Looked up from germline, CDR1 is DFQATT and CDR2 is SNEGSKA (reference sequence). V was shortened by 3 bases and J by 0 bases, with 14 bases between the two germline ends. The CDR3 spans 15 residues. CDR3 DNA: TGCAGTGCTAGCGGGTTCAGCAGGATGAACACTGAAGCTTTCTTT. It translates to CSASGFSRMNTEAFF.

V and J are TRBV20-1 and TRBJ1-2; no definite D call. Germline lookup yields CDR1 DFQATT and CDR2 SNEGSKA (reference sequence). CDR3 length equals 13 residues. V was shortened by 0 bases and J by 2 bases, with 7 bases between the two germline ends. The CDR3 coding sequence is TGCAGTGCTAGAGAGGAGAAAAACTATGGCTACACCTTC. Translating gives CSAREEKNYGYTF.

The chain carries TRBV27 and TRBJ1-1; TRBD1 might be the D (5 bases). The CDR3 has 13 residues. V lost 6 bases to trimming and J lost 10 bases, with 18 bases between them. Germline CDR1 MNHEY, CDR2 SMNVEV (reference sequence). The CDR3 region has the DNA TGTGCCAGCAGCATTCATGGAGGGGATGGAGCTTTCTTT. It specifies CASSIHGGDGAFF.

The chain is built from TRBV2 and TRBJ2-1; D gene uncertain. The CDR3 has 13 residues. Germline V gives CDR1 SNHLY, CDR2 FYNNEI. The V end was cut by 4 bases, the J end by 6 bases, with 10 bases between. Here the CDR3 DNA reads TGTGCCAGCAGTGTGGAGCCGTTCAATGAGCAGTTCTTC. Protein sequence: CASSVEPFNEQFF.

The chain employs TRBV29-1 and TRBJ1-5, with D maybe TRBD1 (6 bases). The length of the CDR3 is 14 residues. Per germline, CDR1 SQVTM and CDR2 ANQGSEA. The V end lost 5 bases, the J end lost 2 bases, and 13 bases lay between the germline ends. The CDR3 here is CSVKQGLGNQPQHF. Written as DNA, the CDR3 is TGCAGCGTTAAACAGGGACTCGGCAATCAGCCCCAGCATTTT.

The chain couples TRBV25-1 to TRBJ2-4; D is unresolved. V gave up 4 bases and J gave up 6 bases, with 10 bases separating them. Per the germline V gene, CDR1 is MGHDK and CDR2 is SYGVNS. The CDR3 covers 13 residues. CDR3 protein: CASSVPGRNIQYF. DNA of the CDR3: TGTGCCAGCAGTGTACCCGGTCGAAACATTCAGTACTTC.

The chain combines TRBV20-1 with TRBJ1-1; D is possibly TRBD1 (6 bases). The CDR3 consists of 12 residues. CDR1 and CDR2 (germline): DFQATT, SNEGSKA (reference sequence). V was clipped by 4 bases and J by 6 bases, with 12 bases between them. CDR3 residues: CSATPTGPEAFF. The CDR3 bases are TGCAGTGCTACCCCGACAGGACCTGAAGCTTTCTTT.

The chain recombines TRBV6-1 with TRBJ2-2, with D possibly TRBD1 on 6 matching bases. Looked up from germline, CDR1 is MNHNS and CDR2 is SASEGT. Trimming left V 4 bases short and J 3 bases short, with 12 bases between. The CDR3 totals 15 residues. The CDR3 DNA reads TGTGCCAGCAGTGCCGACAGGATGTACACCGGGGAGCTGTTTTTT. It encodes CASSADRMYTGELFF.

The chain employs TRBV5-1 and TRBJ1-1; 9 positions match TRBD1. Trimming cost V 2 bases and J 4 bases; bases outside gene matches: 6. Germline lookup yields CDR1 SGHRS and CDR2 YFSETQ. This CDR3 comprises 15 residues. The CDR3 reads CASSFSGTGLTEAFF. In DNA form, the CDR3 reads TGCGCCAGCAGCTTCTCCGGGACAGGGCTCACTGAAGCTTTCTTT.

This clonotype has just a few counts. The chain joins TRBV2 to TRBJ2-7; D is uncertain. The V gene lost 8 bases and the J gene lost 3 bases, with 8 bases spanning the gap. Germline CDR1 and CDR2: SNHLY and FYNNEI. CDR3 size: 11 residues. Here the CDR3 DNA reads TGTGCCAGCGGTCTCGTCTACGAGCAGTACTTC. It encodes CASGLVYEQYF.